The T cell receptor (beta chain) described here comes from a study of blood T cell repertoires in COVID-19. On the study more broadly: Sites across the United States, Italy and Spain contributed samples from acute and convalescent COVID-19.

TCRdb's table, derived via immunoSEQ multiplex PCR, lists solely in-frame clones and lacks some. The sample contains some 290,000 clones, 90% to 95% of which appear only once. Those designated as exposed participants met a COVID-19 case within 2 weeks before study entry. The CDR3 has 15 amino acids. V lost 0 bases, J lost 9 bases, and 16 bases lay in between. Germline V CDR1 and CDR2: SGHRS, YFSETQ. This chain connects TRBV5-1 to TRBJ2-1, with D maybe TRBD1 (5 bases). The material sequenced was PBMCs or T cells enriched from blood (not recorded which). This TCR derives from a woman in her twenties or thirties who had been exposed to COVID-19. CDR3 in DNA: TGCGCCAGCAGCTTGGAAGTGCCTGGGGCAGGTGAGCAGTTCTTC. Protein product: CASSLEVPGAGEQFF. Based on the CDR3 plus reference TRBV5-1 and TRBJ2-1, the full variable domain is KAGVTQTPRYLIKTRGQQVTLSCSPISGHRSVSWYQQTPGQGLQFLFEYFSETQRNKGNFPGRFSGRQFSNSRSEMNVSTLELGDSALYLCASSLEVPGAGEQFFGPGTRLTVL.